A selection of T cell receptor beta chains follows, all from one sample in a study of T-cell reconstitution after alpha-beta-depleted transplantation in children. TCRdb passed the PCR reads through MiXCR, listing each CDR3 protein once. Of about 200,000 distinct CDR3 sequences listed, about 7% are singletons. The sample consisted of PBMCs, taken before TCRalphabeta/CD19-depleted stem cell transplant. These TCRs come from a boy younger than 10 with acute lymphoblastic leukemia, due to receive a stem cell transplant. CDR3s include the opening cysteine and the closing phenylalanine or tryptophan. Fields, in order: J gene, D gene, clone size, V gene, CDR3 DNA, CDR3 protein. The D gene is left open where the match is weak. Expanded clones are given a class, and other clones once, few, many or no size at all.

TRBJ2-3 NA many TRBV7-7 TGTGCTAGCTCCAGAGGGGTCACAGATACGCAGTATTTT CASSRGVTDTQYF
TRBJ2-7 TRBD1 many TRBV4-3 TGCGCCAGCAGCCAAGATCGACAGGGTTCGACCTACGAGCAGTACTTC CASSQDRQGSTYEQYF
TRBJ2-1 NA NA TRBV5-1 TGCGCCAGCAGCTTCCGGGACTCTTACAATGAGCAGTTCTTC CASSFRDSYNEQFF
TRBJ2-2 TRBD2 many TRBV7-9 TGTGCCAGCAGCCGAACTAGCGTTGGCCCTGGGGACACCGGGGAGCTGTTTTTT CASSRTSVGPGDTGELFF
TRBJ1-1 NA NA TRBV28 TGTGCCAGCAGTTTCCCGGGGCAGGGCCTAGGTCCCAACACTGAAGCTTTCTTT CASSFPGQGLGPNTEAFF
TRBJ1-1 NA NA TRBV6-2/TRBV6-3 TGTGCCAGCAGTTACCGGGACCTGTCTGAAGCTTTCTTT CASSYRDLSEAFF
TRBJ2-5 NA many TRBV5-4 TGTGCCAGCAGCTTGGCCAGCTCCGGAGAGAAGTACTTC CASSLASSGEKYF
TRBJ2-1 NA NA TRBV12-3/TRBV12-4 TGTGCCAGCAGTTGGAGGGCGGGTAGGAATGAGCAGTTCTTC CASSWRAGRNEQFF
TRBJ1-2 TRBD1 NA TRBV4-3 TGCGCCAGCAGCTATATAACCGCGGACAGGGTGTATGGCTACACCTTC CASSYITADRVYGYTF
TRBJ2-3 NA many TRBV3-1 TGTGCCAGCAGCTCCGGGACTTTGCATCTAGATACGCAGTATTTT CASSSGTLHLDTQYF
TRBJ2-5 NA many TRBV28 TGTGCCAGCAGCCGACCGGGGGGCATCGGGACCCAGTACTTC CASSRPGGIGTQYF
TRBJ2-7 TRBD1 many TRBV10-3 TGTGCCATCAGCCGGACAGGGGAGGGGTACGAGCAGTACTTC CAISRTGEGYEQYF
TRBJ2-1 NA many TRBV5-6 TGTGCCAGCAGCACCATGGTACGGGAGCAGTTCTTC CASSTMVREQFF
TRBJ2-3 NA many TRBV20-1 TGCAGCGGTCCCTTCCCCACCACAGATACGCAGTATTTT CSGPFPTTDTQYF
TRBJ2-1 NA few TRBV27 TGTGCCAGCACCGCCCCGTCTAGCAAAGAGCAGTTCTTC CASTAPSSKEQFF
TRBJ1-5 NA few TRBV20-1 TGCAGTGCTATCCCTTCACCGAGGGTTGGGCAGCCCCAGCATTTT CSAIPSPRVGQPQHF
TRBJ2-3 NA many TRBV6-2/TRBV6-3 TGTGCCAGCAGTTACTCTTACCTCACAGATACGCAGTATTTT CASSYSYLTDTQYF
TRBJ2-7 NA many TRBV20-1 TGCAGTGCTAGAGTACGGGACTACGAGCAGTACTTC CSARVRDYEQYF
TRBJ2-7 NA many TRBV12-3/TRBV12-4 TGTGCCAGCAGCTACTGGGCCGGCGGGGACGAGCAGTACTTC CASSYWAGGDEQYF
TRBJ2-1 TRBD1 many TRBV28 TGTGCCAGCAGTCCCCACCCGGGACAGGGCAATGAGCAGTTCTTC CASSPHPGQGNEQFF
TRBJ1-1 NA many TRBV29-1 TGCAGCGTTGCAACGGACCTGAACACTGAAGCTTTCTTT CSVATDLNTEAFF
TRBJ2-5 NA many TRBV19 TGTGCCAGTAGTATTAATCAAGGAGAGACCCAGTACTTC CASSINQGETQYF
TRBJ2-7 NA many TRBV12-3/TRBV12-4 TGTGCCAGCAGTTTTCCACCTCAGGACTACGAGCAGTACTTC CASSFPPQDYEQYF
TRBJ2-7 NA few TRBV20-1 TGCAGTGCTAGAGATCGAATAGGATCTTTCGTCGGATTC CSARDRIGSFVGF